The 17 T cell receptor beta chains listed next were all sequenced from one sample in a study of control samples from healthy donors and cancer patients. TCRdb keeps only in-frame clones here, not all; method: immunoSEQ multiplex PCR. The table lists roughly 150,000 clones, 70% to 90% of them singletons. The specimen was blood. The receptors come from a man aged 18 to 30 in good health.

This chain connects TRBV24-1 to TRBJ2-5; possible D gene TRBD1, 6 bases. V was clipped by 4 bases and J by 1 base, with 15 bases between them. Germline loops: CDR1 KGHDR, CDR2 SFDVKD. CDR3 length: 16 amino acids. CDR3 coding DNA: TGTGCCACCAGTGACCGCGGCAGGGGCTCCCAAGAGACCCAGTACTTC. Translated: CATSDRGRGSQETQYF.

This chain uses TRBV4-2 with TRBJ1-5; D is undetermined. The V end lost 2 bases, the J end lost 2 bases, and 10 bases lay between the germline ends. CDR1 is LGHNA, CDR2 YNFKEQ, per germline. This CDR3 has 15 amino acids. CDR3 in amino acids: CASSQPGEGNQPQHF. The DNA for the CDR3 is TGTGCCAGCAGCCAACCCGGGGAGGGCAATCAGCCCCAGCATTTT.

The chain recombines TRBV5-1 with TRBJ1-1; D is perhaps TRBD1 (5 bases). Germline V lookup: CDR1 SGHRS, CDR2 YFSETQ. The CDR3 sequence is 17 residues long. Between the trimmed V and J ends, which lost 0 bases and 0 bases, there was a span of 15 bases. CDR3 in amino acids: CASSLDPRGTMNTEAFF. CDR3 in DNA: TGCGCCAGCAGCTTGGACCCCCGGGGGACTATGAACACTGAAGCTTTCTTT.

V is TRBV25-1 and J is TRBJ2-4; D is unresolved. V was pared by 5 bases and J by 7 bases, with 12 bases between. Germline CDR1 and CDR2: MGHDK and SYGVNS. The CDR3 extends over 13 amino acids. The CDR3 spells CASSPPVSNIQYF. CDR3 coding DNA: TGTGCCAGCAGTCCCCCAGTATCGAACATTCAGTACTTC.

The V and J genes are TRBV19 and TRBJ2-7; D possibly corresponds to TRBD2 (6 bases). Germline V gene lookup returns CDR1 LNHDA and CDR2 SQIVND (reference sequence). V gave up 8 bases and J gave up 0 bases, with 14 bases separating them. The CDR3 totals 14 residues. The CDR3 is CASQAGGTSYEQYF. Here the CDR3 DNA reads TGTGCCAGTCAAGCCGGCGGGACCTCCTACGAGCAGTACTTC.

This sequence joins TRBV27 and TRBJ2-1, with D possibly matching TRBD1 (6 bases). CDR3 length: 14 residues. V lost 3 bases and J lost 7, with 13 bases in between. Germline-derived CDR1 and CDR2 are MNHEY and SMNVEV (reference sequence). The CDR3: CASSLRQAGNEQFF. The CDR3 nucleotides read TGTGCCAGCAGTTTGCGACAGGCTGGGAATGAGCAGTTCTTC.

This clone was found once. The chain is built from TRBV9 and TRBJ1-6; 7 nucleotides agree with TRBD1. Unmatched junction bases numbered 10, after V lost 0 bases and J lost 7 bases. This CDR3 has 17 amino acids. The germline CDR1 and CDR2 sequences are SGDLS and YYNGEE. CDR3 nucleotide sequence: TGTGCCAGCAGCGTAGACCCCAGCAGGGGGGAAAATTCACCCCTCCACTTT. Protein sequence: CASSVDPSRGENSPLHF.

Points on this clone: One end of the junction is discordant with germline, which a read error may explain. CDR3 sequence reads: CASSSSGTTYEKLFF. Written as DNA, the CDR3 is TGCGCCAGCAGCTCATCCGGGACAACTTATGAAAAACTGTTTTTT. The V and J genes are TRBV5-1 and TRBJ1-4, with D possibly matching TRBD1 (6 bases). The germline V gene has CDR1 SGHRS and CDR2 YFSETQ. The CDR3 runs 15 residues.

This rearrangement joins TRBV30 to TRBJ2-3; 10 positions match TRBD1. J lost 5 bases, V lost 5 bases, and 10 bases had no gene match. In germline, CDR1 is GTSNPN, CDR2 SVGIG (reference sequence). This CDR3 comprises 15 residues. CDR3: CAWQRTGGERDTQYF. DNA for the CDR3: TGTGCCTGGCAACGGACAGGGGGTGAGAGAGATACGCAGTATTTT.

The rearrangement joins TRBV5-1 to TRBJ2-7, with D uncertain. The CDR3 is 13 amino acids. Per germline, CDR1 SGHRS and CDR2 YFSETQ. V was trimmed by 6 bases and J by 0 bases, leaving 10 bases between them. The DNA for the CDR3 is TGCGCCAGCACCTCGGGCTCCTCCTACGAGCAGTACTTC. Protein: CASTSGSSYEQYF.

J is TRBJ1-1 and V is TRBV5-6, with D maybe TRBD1 (6 bases). The germline CDR1 and CDR2 sequences are SGHDT and YYEEEE. The CDR3 extends over 12 amino acids. Trimming left V 2 bases short and J 5 bases short, with 7 bases between. CDR3 in DNA: TGTGCCAGCAGCTTACAGGGAACTGAAGCTTTCTTT. It encodes CASSLQGTEAFF.

The genes are TRBV5-4 and TRBJ2-7, with D tentatively TRBD1 or TRBD2 (7 bases each). The CDR3 covers 14 residues. Trimming removed 4 bases at V and 5 bases at J, with 16 bases between. Germline values: CDR1 SGHNT, CDR2 YYREEE (reference sequence). CDR3 region: CASSHQGGKNEQYF. CDR3 bases: TGTGCCAGCAGCCATCAGGGGGGGAAAAACGAGCAGTACTTC. Supplemented by reference TRBV5-4 and TRBJ2-7, the full variable domain reads ETGVTQSPTHLIKTRGQQVTLRCSSQSGHNTVSWYQQALGQGPQFIFQYYREEENGRGNFPPRFSGLQFPNYSSELNVNALELDDSALYLCASSHQGGKNEQYFGPGTRLTVT.

This clone has a single count. The CDR3 nucleotides read TGTGCCACCAGCGACGGAGGAAACACCATATATTTT. This sequence encodes CATSDGGNTIYF. This chain connects TRBV15 to TRBJ1-3; D not certain. Germline-derived CDR1 and CDR2 are LNHNV and YYDKDF (reference sequence). Trimming took 5 bases from V and 4 from J, leaving 6 bases between them. The CDR3 covers 12 residues.

V and J are TRBV30 and TRBJ2-5; weak D call: TRBD1 (6 bases). V was clipped by 2 bases and J by 6 bases, with 13 bases between them. The CDR3 length is 13 residues. Germline loops: CDR1 GTSNPN, CDR2 SVGIG (reference sequence). For the CDR3, the DNA is TGTGCCTGGAGTTACAGGGTTCGAAAGACCCAGTACTTC. It translates to CAWSYRVRKTQYF.

The sample holds one count of this clone. The chain joins TRBV10-3 to TRBJ1-1, with D hard to call. Germline-derived CDR1 and CDR2 are ENHRY and SYGVKD. Trimming took 3 bases from V and 4 from J, leaving 12 bases between them. The CDR3 sequence is 14 residues long. The CDR3 here is CAISEGWASTEAFF. Written as DNA, the CDR3 is TGTGCCATCAGTGAAGGTTGGGCTTCCACTGAAGCTTTCTTT.

This rearrangement joins TRBV3-1 (or the pseudogene TRBV3-2) to TRBJ1-6; the match to TRBD1 covers 8 bases. J was trimmed by 7 bases and V by 1 base; bases with no gene match: 3. From germline, CDR1 is LGHDT and CDR2 YNNKEL (reference sequence). The CDR3 covers 15 residues. DNA for the CDR3: TGTGCCAGCAGCCAAGGGCGGACAGGGAATTCACCCCTCCACTTT. As protein: CASSQGRTGNSPLHF.

The genes are TRBV7-2 and TRBJ2-3; 9 positions match TRBD2. The V gene end was trimmed by 6 bases and the J gene end by 5 bases; junction bases not matched to a gene: 9. Germline V gene data show CDR1 as SGHTA and CDR2 as FQGNSA. This CDR3 has 15 residues. CDR3 amino acids: CASSPGLALGDTQYF. CDR3 nucleotide sequence: TGTGCCAGCAGTCCCGGACTAGCGTTGGGAGATACGCAGTATTTT.